This T cell receptor beta chain was identified in a study of OX40 agonist ivuxolimab in advanced cancers. Study overall: Patients in dose escalation had liver, melanoma, kidney or head and neck cancers. Participants, 82.7% male, averaged roughly 55 years of age, ranging from about 23 to 85. Whole-study findings and limits: Some of the lowest clonal expansion was seen in partial responders at 0.1-3.0 mg/kg.

The V and J ends lost 8 bases and 0 bases respectively, with 20 bases between them. The CDR3 contains 17 residues. Germline V gene lookup returns CDR1 LNHDA and CDR2 SQIVND (reference sequence). The protocol was immunoSEQ multiplex PCR, while the TCRdb copy is restricted to in-frame clones and leaves out a portion. The sample records tens of thousands of clones, about 88% being singletons. As regards this clone: The antigen is unknown.

The sequence derives from an adult with an advanced solid tumor such as melanoma, head and neck, liver or kidney cancer. This chain uses TRBV19 with TRBJ1-5, with D possibly being TRBD1 (5 bases). Source: CD4+ or CD8+ T cells sorted from blood, taken in a trial of the OX40 agonist ivuxolimab. The DNA for the CDR3 is TGTGCCAGTTCACCAGGGAAGGGCCGGGTTAGCAATCAGCCCCAGCATTTT. This encodes CASSPGKGRVSNQPQHF.